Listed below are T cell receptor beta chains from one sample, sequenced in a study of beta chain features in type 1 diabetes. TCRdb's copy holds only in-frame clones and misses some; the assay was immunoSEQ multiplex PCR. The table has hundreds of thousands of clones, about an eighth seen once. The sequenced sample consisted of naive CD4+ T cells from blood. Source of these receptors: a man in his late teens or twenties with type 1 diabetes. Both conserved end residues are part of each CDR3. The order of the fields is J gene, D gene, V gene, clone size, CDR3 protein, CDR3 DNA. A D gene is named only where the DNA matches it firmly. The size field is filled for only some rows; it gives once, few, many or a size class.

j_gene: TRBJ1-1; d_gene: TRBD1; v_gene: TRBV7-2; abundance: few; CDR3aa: CASSWGQGNTEAFF; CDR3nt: TGTGCCAGCAGCTGGGGACAGGGGAACACTGAAGCTTTCTTT
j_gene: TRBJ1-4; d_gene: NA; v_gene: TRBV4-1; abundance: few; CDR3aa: CASSQNPGPTNEKLFF; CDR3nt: TGCGCCAGCAGCCAAAATCCAGGACCGACTAATGAAAAACTGTTTTTT
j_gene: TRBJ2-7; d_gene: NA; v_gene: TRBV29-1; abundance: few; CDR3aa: CSVGGQIGYEQYF; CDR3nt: TGCAGCGTCGGGGGTCAAATCGGCTACGAGCAGTACTTC
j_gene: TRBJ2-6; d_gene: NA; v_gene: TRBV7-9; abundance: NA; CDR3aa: CASSWQGSGGANVLTF; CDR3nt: TGTGCCAGCAGCTGGCAGGGATCAGGCGGGGCCAACGTCCTGACTTTC
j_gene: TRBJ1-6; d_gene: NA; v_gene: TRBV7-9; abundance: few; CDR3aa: CASSSGIYNSPLHF; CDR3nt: TGTGCCAGCAGCTCCGGGATCTATAATTCACCCCTCCACTTT
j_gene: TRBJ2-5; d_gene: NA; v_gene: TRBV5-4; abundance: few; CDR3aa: CASSLLNGGRETQYF; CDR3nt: TGTGCCAGCAGCTTGCTTAACGGGGGCAGAGAGACCCAGTACTTC
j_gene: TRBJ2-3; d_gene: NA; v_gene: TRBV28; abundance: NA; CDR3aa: CASSDLSGTDTQYF; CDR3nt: TGTGCCAGCAGTGACCTTAGCGGAACAGATACGCAGTATTTT
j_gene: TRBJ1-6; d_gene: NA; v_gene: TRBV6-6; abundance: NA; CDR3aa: CASSYSYNSPLHF; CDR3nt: TGTGCCAGCAGTTACTCATACAATTCACCCCTCCACTTT
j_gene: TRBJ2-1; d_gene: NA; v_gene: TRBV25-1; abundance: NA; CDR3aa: CASSELGDTYNEQFF; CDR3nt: TGTGCCAGCAGTGAATTAGGTGATACCTACAATGAGCAGTTCTTC
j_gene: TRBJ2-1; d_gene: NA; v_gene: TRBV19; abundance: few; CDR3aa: CASSPQGGGEQFF; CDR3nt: TGTGCCAGTAGTCCTCAGGGAGGAGGTGAGCAGTTCTTC
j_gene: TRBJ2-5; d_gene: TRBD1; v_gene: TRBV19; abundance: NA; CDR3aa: CASRDRVVQETQYF; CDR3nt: TGTGCCAGTAGGGACAGGGTAGTACAAGAGACCCAGTACTTC
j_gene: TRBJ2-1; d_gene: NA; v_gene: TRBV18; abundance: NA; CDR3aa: CASSPTIGAALDEQFF; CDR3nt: TGTGCCAGCTCACCAACTATCGGTGCAGCCTTAGATGAGCAGTTCTTC
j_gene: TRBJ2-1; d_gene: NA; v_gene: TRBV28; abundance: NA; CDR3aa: CASSLVVNEQFF; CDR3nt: TGTGCCAGCAGTTTGGTGGTTAATGAGCAGTTCTTC
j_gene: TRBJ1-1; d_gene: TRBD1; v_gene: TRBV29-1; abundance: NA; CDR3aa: CSVGFSWTGDTEAFF; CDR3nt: TGCAGCGTTGGATTTTCTTGGACAGGAGACACTGAAGCTTTCTTT
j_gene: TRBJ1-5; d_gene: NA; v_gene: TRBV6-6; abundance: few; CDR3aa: CASSYDGGNQPQHF; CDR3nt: TGTGCCAGCAGTTACGACGGTGGCAATCAGCCCCAGCATTTT
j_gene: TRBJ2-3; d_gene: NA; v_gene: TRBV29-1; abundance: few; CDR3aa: CSAGGVLTDTQYF; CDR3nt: TGCAGTGCGGGCGGGGTCCTCACAGATACGCAGTATTTT
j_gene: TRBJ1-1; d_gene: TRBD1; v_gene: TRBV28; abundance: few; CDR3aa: CASITTGAPNTEAFF; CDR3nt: TGTGCCAGCATTACGACAGGGGCTCCGAACACTGAAGCTTTCTTT
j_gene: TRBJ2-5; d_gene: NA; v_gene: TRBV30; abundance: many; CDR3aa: CAWSVWEETQYF; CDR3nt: TGTGCCTGGAGTGTATGGGAAGAGACCCAGTACTTC
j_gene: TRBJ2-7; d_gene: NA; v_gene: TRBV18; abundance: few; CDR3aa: CASSPDHEQYF; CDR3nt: TGTGCCAGCTCACCAGACCACGAGCAGTACTTC